This TCR beta chain was identified in a study of a mutant IDH1 vaccine in newly diagnosed glioma. Across the study: During weeks 1, 3, 5, 7, 11, 15, 19 and 23, patients received eight vaccinations. Most patients had received both radiotherapy and temozolomide, the prior options being radiotherapy, temozolomide, or both.

Stated time point: week 5, during vaccination. The investigators gave 300 ug of mutant IDH1 20-mer peptide in each vaccine dose, together with topical imiquimod. Generated by immunoSEQ multiplex PCR, the TCRdb table keeps only in-frame clones and is missing some. The repertoire has roughly 50,000 clones, over 70% of them found once; the top ten carry 3% to 4%. With regard to this clone: The target antigen is unknown.

With 10 bases removed from V and 8 bases from J, the gap between germline ends came to 23 bases. Germline V gene sequence: CDR1 LNHDA, CDR2 SQIVND (reference sequence). The CDR3 totals 14 residues. The chain couples TRBV19 to TRBJ1-1; D may be TRBD1 (5 bases). The receptor comes from a man aged 25-45 years with glioma. Sequenced here: PBMCs, sampled from a glioma patient whose treatment included an IDH1 peptide vaccine. CDR3 residues: CATQEAGGAREAFF. CDR3 DNA: TGTGCCACCCAAGAAGCCGGAGGGGCTCGGGAAGCTTTCTTT. Full variable domain (rest looked up from reference TRBV19 and TRBJ1-1): DGGITQSPKYLFRKEGQNVTLSCEQNLNHDAMYWYRQDPGQGLRLIYYSQIVNDFQKGDIAEGYSVSREKKESFPLTVTSAQKNPTAFYLCATQEAGGAREAFFGQGTRLTVV.